These 18 T cell receptor beta chains originate from one sample sequenced in a study of Ad26.COV2.S vaccination and SARS-CoV-2 variants. Described treatment: roughly 18 received Ad26.COV2.S at low or high dose, single or two shots; 5 received placebo; per-sample allocation not given. On day 63 after the first injection, vaccine and placebo recipients gave samples. Assay used: immunoSEQ multiplex PCR; TCRdb lists only in-frame clones, some missing. Of about 400,000 clones detected, 83% appear once; the ten largest clones hold about 7.4%. The specimen comprised peripheral blood, sampled in a trial of Ad26.COV2.S vaccine versus placebo. The origin of the receptors is a person between 18 and 60 years old who received the Ad26.COV2.S COVID-19 vaccine or a placebo.

V gene TRBV7-2 combines with J gene TRBJ1-4; possibly TRBD1 for D (5 bases). Trimming shortened V by 1 base and J by 10 bases, and 10 bases separated the two germline ends. The CDR3 is 13 amino acids. In germline, CDR1 is SGHTA, CDR2 FQGNSA. The CDR3 DNA reads as TGTGCCAGCAGCTTAGGGACATCTGGAAAACTGTTTTTT. It is translated as CASSLGTSGKLFF.

The V and J genes are TRBV6-2 or TRBV6-3 and TRBJ2-3; the D is unclear. The germline V and J ends were trimmed by 3 bases and 0 bases, with 13 bases remaining between them. This CDR3 comprises 16 residues. Germline CDR1 is MNHEY and CDR2 is SVGEGT. The CDR3 is CASSYGRTPSTDTQYF. The CDR3 region has the DNA TGTGCCAGCAGTTATGGGCGGACCCCAAGCACAGATACGCAGTATTTT.

The chain has TRBV5-1 and TRBJ1-6; 7 bases agree with TRBD1. J was trimmed by 11 bases and V by 5 bases; bases with no gene match: 4. The germline gives CDR1 SGHRS, CDR2 YFSETQ. The CDR3 covers 12 residues. This chain's CDR3 is CASRGTDPPLHF. CDR3 in DNA: TGCGCCAGCAGAGGGACAGATCCACCCCTCCACTTT.

The V gene is TRBV19, the J gene TRBJ1-6; D ambiguous. CDR3 size: 12 residues. Trimming took 5 bases from V and 7 from J, leaving 6 bases between them. Germline V gives CDR1 LNHDA, CDR2 SQIVND (reference sequence). The DNA of the CDR3 is TGTGCCAGTAGTGTGGGGAATTCACCCCTCCACTTT. It encodes CASSVGNSPLHF. Together with reference TRBV19 and TRBJ1-6, the CDR3 gives the full variable domain: DGGITQSPKYLFRKEGQNVTLSCEQNLNHDAMYWYRQDPGQGLRLIYYSQIVNDFQKGDIAEGYSVSREKKESFPLTVTSAQKNPTAFYLCASSVGNSPLHFGNGTRLTVT.

V and J are TRBV12-3 or TRBV12-4 and TRBJ1-5; possible D gene TRBD1, 6 bases. The CDR3 runs 13 residues. V was clipped by 8 bases and J by 9 bases, with 17 bases between them. In DNA, the CDR3 is TGTGCCAGCCGGACAGCCCCATCCTCGCCCCAGCATTTT. It encodes CASRTAPSSPQHF.

The gene calls are TRBV6-6 and TRBJ2-1; 10 bases line up with TRBD2. CDR1 and CDR2 (germline): MNHNY, SVGAGI (reference sequence). With V trimmed by 6 bases and J by 8 bases, 4 bases remained unmatched. The CDR3 is 13 residues long. The CDR3 coding sequence is TGTGCCAGCAGGCTGACTAGCGGGCATGAGCAGTTCTTC. Its protein is CASRLTSGHEQFF.

The V and J genes are TRBV19 and TRBJ2-7; maybe TRBD1 (6 bases). Per germline, CDR1 LNHDA and CDR2 SQIVND (reference sequence). CDR3 length: 15 residues. The ends were cut back, 0 bases at V and 4 bases at J, with 13 bases in the middle. DNA for the CDR3: TGTGCCAGTAGTATAGACCGCCGGGACATATACGAGCAGTACTTC. It yields the protein CASSIDRRDIYEQYF.

The rearrangement joins TRBV7-3 to TRBJ2-3; 13 bases align to TRBD2. This CDR3 region has 15 residues. Germline V gene lookup returns CDR1 SGHTA and CDR2 FQGTGA. The V gene end was trimmed by 6 bases and the J gene end by 3 bases; junction bases not matched to a gene: 3. CDR3 DNA sequence: TGTGCCAGCAGGGGGACTAGCGGGGCTACAGATACGCAGTATTTT. Residues: CASRGTSGATDTQYF. The full variable domain, with the rest looked up from reference TRBV7-3 and TRBJ2-3, is GAGVSQTPSNKVTEKGKYVELRCDPISGHTALYWYRQSLGQGPEFLIYFQGTGAADDSGLPNDRFFAVRPEGSVSTLKIQRTERGDSAVYLCASRGTSGATDTQYFGPGTRLTVL.

The chain combines TRBV5-1 with TRBJ2-1, with 11 nucleotides matching TRBD2. The CDR3 spans 19 residues. V lost 1 base and J lost 6; bases outside the gene matches: 15. Germline CDR1 reads SGHRS; CDR2 reads YFSETQ. Written as DNA, the CDR3 is TGCGCCAGCAGCTTGCGGGTTCGGCCCATAGCGGGGGGGCCCAATGAGCAGTTCTTC. Translated, it gives CASSLRVRPIAGGPNEQFF.

The chain joins TRBV4-1 to TRBJ2-2; D call uncertain. CDR3 size: 15 residues. CDR1 is MGHRA, CDR2 YSYEKL, per germline. Trimming took 1 base from V and 5 from J, leaving 11 bases between them. Here the CDR3 reads CASSQGHTWTGELFF. Here the CDR3 DNA reads TGCGCCAGCAGCCAAGGACACACCTGGACCGGGGAGCTGTTTTTT.

As DNA, the CDR3 is TGCGCCAGCAGCCACCAGGGACCCATGACTGGCTACACCTTC. This gives the protein CASSHQGPMTGYTF. The V call is TRBV4-1, the J call TRBJ1-2, with TRBD1 as a possible D gene (5 bases). Germline V gives CDR1 MGHRA, CDR2 YSYEKL. The CDR3 spans 14 residues. V lost 3 bases to trimming and J lost 7 bases, with 15 bases between them.

The rearrangement links TRBV6-5 to TRBJ1-1; D remains ambiguous. The V gene's germline CDR1 is MNHEY and CDR2 SVGAGI. The CDR3 is made up of 13 amino acids. V lost 4 bases and J lost 5, with 11 bases in between. CDR3 nucleotides: TGTGCCAGCAGTTGGGTAACGGGGACTGAAGCTTTCTTT. Protein sequence: CASSWVTGTEAFF.

The rearrangement uses TRBV29-1 and TRBJ2-4; D is uncertain. Germline CDR1 and CDR2: SQVTM and ANQGSEA. The CDR3 runs to 14 residues. V lost 6 bases, J lost 0 bases, and 12 bases lay in between. The CDR3 is CSVVQRLAKNIQYF. The CDR3 coding sequence is TGCAGCGTAGTACAACGCCTAGCCAAAAACATTCAGTACTTC.

This chain uses TRBV10-1 with TRBJ2-7; tentative D call: TRBD2 (6 bases). V lost 2 bases to trimming and J lost 5 bases, with 13 bases between them. There are 14 residues in the CDR3. From germline, CDR1 is WNHNN and CDR2 SYGVQD (reference sequence). The DNA of the CDR3 is TGCGCCAGCAGTGAGGAACTAGCTCGGAACGAGCAGTACTTC. Amino acids: CASSEELARNEQYF.

The chain combines TRBV2 with TRBJ1-4; D is unresolved. Germline CDR1 SNHLY, CDR2 FYNNEI. The length of the CDR3 is 13 residues. V lost 7 bases to trimming and J lost 6 bases, with 12 bases between them. Written as DNA, the CDR3 is TGTGCCAGCAAGTTCGATACAGATGAAAAACTGTTTTTT. Translated: CASKFDTDEKLFF.

The chain joins TRBV4-3 to TRBJ2-3; TRBD2 agrees at 9 bases. The J segment lost 2 bases and the V segment lost 5 bases, leaving 14 bases of the junction unmatched. The CDR3 is made up of 18 amino acids. CDR1 is LGHNA, CDR2 YSLEER, per germline. CDR3 nucleotide sequence: TGCGCCAGCAGCTCTTCCCCCCCCGCGGGGGGGGACACAGATACGCAGTATTTT. Translated: CASSSSPPAGGDTDTQYF.

This clone was detected once. This chain's CDR3 is CASSFRRRETQYF. CDR3 coding DNA: TGTGCCAGCAGCTTCCGACGGCGCGAGACCCAGTACTTC. The rearrangement joins TRBV7-2 to TRBJ2-5; D not resolved. Trimming pared 3 bases from V and 5 bases from J, leaving 10 bases between. The CDR3 totals 13 residues. Germline lookup yields CDR1 SGHTA and CDR2 FQGNSA.

V usage is TRBV11-3 and J usage is TRBJ1-2; 8 bases line up with TRBD1. Germline CDR1 reads SGHNT; CDR2 reads YENEEA. The junction had 7 bases not matched to a gene; V was cut back by 5 bases and J by 5 bases. The CDR3 consists of 14 residues. The CDR3 protein is CASSPTGTGYGYTF. In DNA form, the CDR3 reads TGTGCCAGCAGCCCGACCGGGACAGGTTATGGCTACACCTTC. Variable domain in full (rest from reference TRBV11-3 and TRBJ1-2): EAGVVQSPRYKIIEKKQPVAFWCNPISGHNTLYWYLQNLGQGPELLIRYENEEAVDDSQLPKDRFSAERLKGVDSTLKIQPAELGDSAVYLCASSPTGTGYGYTFGSGTRLTVV.